This TCR beta chain was sequenced for a study of cytomegalovirus exposure and HLA in healthy donors. Germline V gene lookup returns CDR1 MNHNS and CDR2 SASEGT. V lost 7 bases, J lost 2 bases, and 5 bases stayed unmatched. CDR3 length: 13 residues. The PCR used 60 Vbeta and 13 Jbeta primers. Clones were sequenced by immunoSEQ multiplex PCR, and TCRdb holds only the in-frame ones, with some missing. The sample yields about 200,000 clones, over 60% seen once. The clonotype was recovered from a woman aged 40 to 49 in good health and CMV-seronegative. The specimen was PBMCs. The genes are TRBV6-1 and TRBJ2-7, with TRBD1 identical over 7 bases. CDR3 loop: CASTVQGPYEQYF. In nucleotides, the CDR3 is TGTGCCAGCACCGTACAGGGGCCCTACGAGCAGTACTTC.